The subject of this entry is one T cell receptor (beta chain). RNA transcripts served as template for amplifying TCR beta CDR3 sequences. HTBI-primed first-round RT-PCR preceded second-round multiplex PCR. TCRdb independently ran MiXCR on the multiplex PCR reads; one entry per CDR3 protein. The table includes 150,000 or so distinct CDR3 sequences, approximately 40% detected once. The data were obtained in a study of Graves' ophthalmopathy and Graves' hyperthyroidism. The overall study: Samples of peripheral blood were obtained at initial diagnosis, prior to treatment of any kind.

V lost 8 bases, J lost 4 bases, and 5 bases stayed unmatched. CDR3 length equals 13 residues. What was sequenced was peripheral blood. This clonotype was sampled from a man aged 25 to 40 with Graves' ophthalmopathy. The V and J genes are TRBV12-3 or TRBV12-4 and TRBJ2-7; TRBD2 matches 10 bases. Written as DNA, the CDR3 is TGTGCCAGCCGTCTAGCGGGAGAGTACGAGCAGTACTTC. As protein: CASRLAGEYEQYF.